This T cell receptor beta chain is drawn from a study of blood T cells in healthy people across ages. Alongside a J-beta primer mix, a sample-barcoded 5' primer served in a second PCR lasting roughly 7 to 11 cycles. TCRdb independently ran MiXCR on the 5' RACE reads; one entry per CDR3 protein. The data show around 800,000 distinct CDR3 sequences, under 80% seen once. This clonotype was recorded once. Here the CDR3 omits its conserved ending phenylalanine or tryptophan, so a read error is the likely source. The sequence derives from a man aged 30-40 years in good health. The sequenced sample consisted of blood.

This chain's CDR3 is CASSHSGQGIRELFL. CDR3 nucleotide sequence: TGTGCCAGCAGCCATTCTGGACAGGGAATACGGGAGCTGTTTTTA. V usage is TRBV28 and J usage is TRBJ2-2, with TRBD1 matching 8 bases. The CDR3 covers 15 residues. In germline, CDR1 is MDHEN, CDR2 SYDVKM. After removal of 6 bases from V and 9 bases from J, the junction contained 12 bases not matched to a gene.